These T cell receptor beta chains were read from a single sample in a study of blood T cell repertoires in COVID-19. Assay used: immunoSEQ multiplex PCR; TCRdb lists only in-frame clones, some missing. In the table there are under 200,000 clones, about 88% of which are singletons. Sequenced sample: peripheral blood. Source of these receptors: a woman of 80 years or more in a cohort sampled during active or convalescent COVID-19. CDR3s include the opening cysteine and the closing phenylalanine or tryptophan. The order of the fields is J gene, D gene, clone size, V gene, CDR3 DNA, CDR3 protein. A D gene is named only where the DNA matches it firmly. Clone size is not always given. Where it is, it says once, few, many or a class for expanded clones.

J gene: TRBJ2-3; D gene: NA; clone size: many; V gene: TRBV30; CDR3 DNA: TGTGCCTGGAGAGCGTCACACCGCGAGGTCGGCACGCAGTATTTT; CDR3 protein: CAWRASHREVGTQYF
J gene: TRBJ2-1; D gene: NA; clone size: NA; V gene: TRBV29-1; CDR3 DNA: TGCAGCGCCATACGAAACGGGGCGGGGAATGAGCAGTTCTTC; CDR3 protein: CSAIRNGAGNEQFF
J gene: TRBJ1-2; D gene: NA; clone size: NA; V gene: TRBV7-9; CDR3 DNA: TGTGCCAGCAGCTTCAGCCAGGGGAGTGAACCTTATGGCTACACCTTC; CDR3 protein: CASSFSQGSEPYGYTF
J gene: TRBJ1-5; D gene: TRBD1; clone size: NA; V gene: TRBV5-4; CDR3 DNA: TGTGCCAGCAGCTTTGGGACAGGGGATCAGCCCCAGCATTTT; CDR3 protein: CASSFGTGDQPQHF
J gene: TRBJ1-6; D gene: NA; clone size: NA; V gene: TRBV15; CDR3 DNA: TGTGCCACCAGCAGCCTAACAGGGAGCTCCTATAATTCACCCCTCCACTTT; CDR3 protein: CATSSLTGSSYNSPLHF
J gene: TRBJ2-6; D gene: TRBD1; clone size: NA; V gene: TRBV5-8; CDR3 DNA: TGTGCCAGCAGCGCGGGACAGGGGGCTTTCGGGGCCAACGTCCTGACTTTC; CDR3 protein: CASSAGQGAFGANVLTF
J gene: TRBJ1-5; D gene: TRBD1; clone size: NA; V gene: TRBV6-6; CDR3 DNA: TGTGCCAGCAACGTACAGGGGGGTGGTCAGCCCCAGCATTTT; CDR3 protein: CASNVQGGGQPQHF
J gene: TRBJ2-3; D gene: NA; clone size: NA; V gene: TRBV29-1; CDR3 DNA: TGCAGCGTAAGAGCAGGGTCACCCACAGATACGCAGTATTTT; CDR3 protein: CSVRAGSPTDTQYF
J gene: TRBJ1-5; D gene: NA; clone size: NA; V gene: TRBV5-1; CDR3 DNA: TGCGCCAGCAGCTTGTCGGGTAGCAATCAGCCCCAGCATTTT; CDR3 protein: CASSLSGSNQPQHF
J gene: TRBJ2-5; D gene: TRBD2; clone size: NA; V gene: TRBV5-1; CDR3 DNA: TGCGCCAGCAGCCCACGGACTAGCGGGTTGCAGGGGGAGACCCAGTACTTC; CDR3 protein: CASSPRTSGLQGETQYF
J gene: TRBJ1-3; D gene: NA; clone size: NA; V gene: TRBV18; CDR3 DNA: TGTGCCAGCTCTGAGGGTATCTCTGGAAACACCATATATTTT; CDR3 protein: CASSEGISGNTIYF
J gene: TRBJ1-2; D gene: NA; clone size: NA; V gene: TRBV19; CDR3 DNA: TGTGCCAGTAGTCCCCCACAGCTTTACTATGGCTACACCTTC; CDR3 protein: CASSPPQLYYGYTF
J gene: TRBJ1-1; D gene: TRBD1; clone size: NA; V gene: TRBV4-3; CDR3 DNA: TGCGCCAGCAGCCATGGGACAGAGAACACTGAAGCTTTCTTT; CDR3 protein: CASSHGTENTEAFF
J gene: TRBJ2-2; D gene: NA; clone size: NA; V gene: TRBV5-1; CDR3 DNA: TGCGCCAGTATTCAAGGGGCTAACACCGGGGAGCTGTTTTTT; CDR3 protein: CASIQGANTGELFF
J gene: TRBJ1-2; D gene: TRBD1; clone size: NA; V gene: TRBV4-2; CDR3 DNA: TGTGCCAGCAGCCTGGGGGGGCAGGGGGCGAACTATGGCTACACCTTC; CDR3 protein: CASSLGGQGANYGYTF
J gene: TRBJ2-4; D gene: TRBD2; clone size: NA; V gene: TRBV11-2; CDR3 DNA: TGTGCCAGCAGCTTAGTTGGGATAGCGGGGGGAATAGCCAAAAACATTCAGTACTTC; CDR3 protein: CASSLVGIAGGIAKNIQYF
J gene: TRBJ2-4; D gene: TRBD2; clone size: NA; V gene: TRBV4-1; CDR3 DNA: TGCGCCAGCAGTCGCTTTAGCGGGCTAGGTGGGGGCATTCAGTACTTC; CDR3 protein: CASSRFSGLGGGIQYF
J gene: TRBJ2-5; D gene: NA; clone size: NA; V gene: TRBV5-4; CDR3 DNA: TGTGCCAGCAGCTTGGGGCAGGATAAAGAGACCCAGTACTTC; CDR3 protein: CASSLGQDKETQYF
J gene: TRBJ2-2; D gene: NA; clone size: NA; V gene: TRBV19; CDR3 DNA: TGTGCCAGTAGTATCTCCAGGGTTAACACCGGGGAGCTGTTTTTT; CDR3 protein: CASSISRVNTGELFF
J gene: TRBJ1-4; D gene: TRBD1; clone size: NA; V gene: TRBV27; CDR3 DNA: TGTGCCAGCAGTTATACAGGGGTGAGTGAAAAACTGTTTTTT; CDR3 protein: CASSYTGVSEKLFF
J gene: TRBJ1-1; D gene: NA; clone size: NA; V gene: TRBV4-2; CDR3 DNA: TGTGCCAGCAGCCAATTAGGACAGCTTATGAACACTGAAGCTTTCTTT; CDR3 protein: CASSQLGQLMNTEAFF
J gene: TRBJ2-3; D gene: NA; clone size: once; V gene: TRBV5-4; CDR3 DNA: TGTGCCAGCAGCTTACAGGGAGATACGCAGTATTTT; CDR3 protein: CASSLQGDTQYF
J gene: TRBJ1-5; D gene: NA; clone size: NA; V gene: TRBV20-1; CDR3 DNA: TGCAGTGCTAGTGTCGGGGGTCGTGAGGGGCCACATTTT; CDR3 protein: CSASVGGREGPHF
J gene: TRBJ2-1; D gene: TRBD2; clone size: NA; V gene: TRBV4-3; CDR3 DNA: TGCGCCAGCAGCCCGGGACTAGCGGGAAGAGAGCAGTTCTTC; CDR3 protein: CASSPGLAGREQFF
J gene: TRBJ1-4; D gene: TRBD1; clone size: NA; V gene: TRBV29-1; CDR3 DNA: TGCAGCGTTTCCCCCAGGGGGCGTAATGAAAAACTGTTTTTT; CDR3 protein: CSVSPRGRNEKLFF
J gene: TRBJ2-1; D gene: TRBD2; clone size: NA; V gene: TRBV7-9; CDR3 DNA: TGTGCCAGCAGCCCTCGAGGACTAGCGGGGGCAGGAGAGCAGTTCTTC; CDR3 protein: CASSPRGLAGAGEQFF
J gene: TRBJ2-1; D gene: NA; clone size: NA; V gene: TRBV3-1/TRBV3-2; CDR3 DNA: TGTGCCAGCAGCCGATCGGACTCACAAACAGAGTTCTTC; CDR3 protein: CASSRSDSQTEFF
J gene: TRBJ2-7; D gene: TRBD1; clone size: NA; V gene: TRBV7-9; CDR3 DNA: TGTGCCAGCAGCGCCCGGGACAGGGGAACGTACGAGCAGTACTTC; CDR3 protein: CASSARDRGTYEQYF
J gene: TRBJ2-5; D gene: TRBD2; clone size: NA; V gene: TRBV11-2; CDR3 DNA: TGTGCCAGCAGCTTAGGGTCCGCGGCGCGGGGGGCGGGAGAGACCCAGTACTTC; CDR3 protein: CASSLGSAARGAGETQYF
J gene: TRBJ2-3; D gene: TRBD1; clone size: NA; V gene: TRBV3-1/TRBV3-2; CDR3 DNA: TGTGCCAGCAGCCGAACAGGGGGGCGGGTAGATACGCAGTATTTT; CDR3 protein: CASSRTGGRVDTQYF
J gene: TRBJ2-3; D gene: NA; clone size: NA; V gene: TRBV5-1; CDR3 DNA: TGCGCCAGCAGCCCGGTCGGGGATACGCAGTATTTT; CDR3 protein: CASSPVGDTQYF
J gene: TRBJ1-1; D gene: TRBD1; clone size: NA; V gene: TRBV29-1; CDR3 DNA: TGCAGCGTTCACAGGGGGCTATTAGGGAGTGTTTTCTTT; CDR3 protein: CSVHRGLLGSVFF
J gene: TRBJ2-5; D gene: TRBD2; clone size: NA; V gene: TRBV6-6; CDR3 DNA: TGTGCCACCCAGACTGAGCGGGGGGGCCGAGAGACCCAGTACTTC; CDR3 protein: CATQTERGGRETQYF
J gene: TRBJ1-1; D gene: NA; clone size: NA; V gene: TRBV3-1/TRBV3-2; CDR3 DNA: TGTGCCAGCAGCCCTAACAGGGCTGAAGCTTTCTTT; CDR3 protein: CASSPNRAEAFF
J gene: TRBJ2-2; D gene: NA; clone size: NA; V gene: TRBV9; CDR3 DNA: TGTGCCAGCAGCGGAGCTGATTCCGGGGAGCTGTTTTTT; CDR3 protein: CASSGADSGELFF
J gene: TRBJ1-4; D gene: NA; clone size: NA; V gene: TRBV9; CDR3 DNA: TGTGCCAGCAGCGGACGGACAGATAGAGAAAAACTGTTTTTT; CDR3 protein: CASSGRTDREKLFF
J gene: TRBJ2-4; D gene: TRBD1; clone size: once; V gene: TRBV29-1; CDR3 DNA: TGCAGCGTCGATTGGACAGGGGAAAACATTCAGTACTTC; CDR3 protein: CSVDWTGENIQYF
J gene: TRBJ1-2; D gene: TRBD1; clone size: once; V gene: TRBV9; CDR3 DNA: TGTGCCAGCAGCGTAGTCGCAGGGGGTGGCTACACCTTC; CDR3 protein: CASSVVAGGGYTF
J gene: TRBJ2-1; D gene: TRBD2; clone size: NA; V gene: TRBV27; CDR3 DNA: TGTGCCAGCAGTTCCTGGACTAGCGGGGGGGAGCAGTTCTTC; CDR3 protein: CASSSWTSGGEQFF
J gene: TRBJ1-5; D gene: NA; clone size: NA; V gene: TRBV6-2/TRBV6-3; CDR3 DNA: TGTGCCAGCAGTTTCACGGGTGGCAATCAGCCCCAGCATTTT; CDR3 protein: CASSFTGGNQPQHF
J gene: TRBJ2-5; D gene: NA; clone size: few; V gene: TRBV4-1; CDR3 DNA: TGCGCCAGCAGCCGCCTACCTCCTCATAGCGTGAGAGAGACCCAGTACTTC; CDR3 protein: CASSRLPPHSVRETQYF
J gene: TRBJ1-6; D gene: NA; clone size: NA; V gene: TRBV11-3; CDR3 DNA: TGTGCCAGCAGCTCCGGGCGGGATTCACCCCTCCACTTT; CDR3 protein: CASSSGRDSPLHF
J gene: TRBJ2-5; D gene: TRBD2; clone size: NA; V gene: TRBV9; CDR3 DNA: TGTGCCAGCAGCGCGGCTAGCGGGGGCCCGTCGGGAGAGACCCAGTACTTC; CDR3 protein: CASSAASGGPSGETQYF
J gene: TRBJ2-2; D gene: NA; clone size: NA; V gene: TRBV27; CDR3 DNA: TGTGCCAGCAGCTTCGAGATTCCTGGCGGGGAGCTGTTTTTT; CDR3 protein: CASSFEIPGGELFF
J gene: TRBJ2-7; D gene: NA; clone size: NA; V gene: TRBV19; CDR3 DNA: TGTGCCAGTAGTATCGGCGGGATCATCGGGTCCTACGAGCAGTACTTC; CDR3 protein: CASSIGGIIGSYEQYF
J gene: TRBJ1-4; D gene: NA; clone size: NA; V gene: TRBV6-5; CDR3 DNA: TGTGCCAGCAGTCCACAGGGTATCGGGGCCAACTTAATTTTT; CDR3 protein: CASSPQGIGANLIF
J gene: TRBJ1-6; D gene: NA; clone size: NA; V gene: TRBV20-1; CDR3 DNA: TGCAGTGCTAGAGAGGGACTCTCCCTCCACTTT; CDR3 protein: CSAREGLSLHF
J gene: TRBJ1-3; D gene: NA; clone size: NA; V gene: TRBV10-3; CDR3 DNA: TGTGCCATCAGTGAGTCTCAGGCCTCTGGAAACACCATATATTTT; CDR3 protein: CAISESQASGNTIYF
J gene: TRBJ2-3; D gene: NA; clone size: NA; V gene: TRBV4-2; CDR3 DNA: TGTGCCAGCAGCCAAGAGAACGGTAGCACAGATACGCAGTATTTT; CDR3 protein: CASSQENGSTDTQYF
J gene: TRBJ2-1; D gene: TRBD1; clone size: NA; V gene: TRBV7-2; CDR3 DNA: TGTGCCAGCAGGAACTCACAGGGGCGACTACAGCGGCAGTTCTTC; CDR3 protein: CASRNSQGRLQRQFF
J gene: TRBJ1-1; D gene: NA; clone size: once; V gene: TRBV2; CDR3 DNA: TGTGCCAGCAGTATGGTGACAGGTATGAACACTGAAGCTTTCTTT; CDR3 protein: CASSMVTGMNTEAFF
J gene: TRBJ1-3; D gene: NA; clone size: NA; V gene: TRBV5-8; CDR3 DNA: TGTGCCAGCAGCTCCCCGACCAGGGTGATGTTGGACACCATATATTTT; CDR3 protein: CASSSPTRVMLDTIYF
J gene: TRBJ2-2; D gene: TRBD1; clone size: NA; V gene: TRBV5-5; CDR3 DNA: TGTGCCAGCAGCTTCTGGACAGGGGCGGGGACCGGGGAGCTGTTTTTT; CDR3 protein: CASSFWTGAGTGELFF
J gene: TRBJ1-2; D gene: NA; clone size: NA; V gene: TRBV29-1; CDR3 DNA: TGCAGCGTTGAGAGGGCTAACTATGGCTACACCTTC; CDR3 protein: CSVERANYGYTF
J gene: TRBJ1-2; D gene: TRBD1; clone size: NA; V gene: TRBV11-3; CDR3 DNA: TGTGCCAGCAGCCAAGGACAGGGGGCGAGTGGCTACACCTTC; CDR3 protein: CASSQGQGASGYTF
J gene: TRBJ1-5; D gene: NA; clone size: NA; V gene: TRBV24-1; CDR3 DNA: TGTGCCGTCGGGGAAAGAGACCAGCCCCAGCATTTT; CDR3 protein: CAVGERDQPQHF
J gene: TRBJ2-4; D gene: NA; clone size: NA; V gene: TRBV4-3; CDR3 DNA: TGCGCCAGCAGCCAAGATATCAACAGAGCCAAAAACATTCAGTACTTC; CDR3 protein: CASSQDINRAKNIQYF
J gene: TRBJ1-2; D gene: NA; clone size: once; V gene: TRBV6-5; CDR3 DNA: TGTGCCAGCAGTTACTCGGAGGATCCGCGGGGCTACACCTTC; CDR3 protein: CASSYSEDPRGYTF
J gene: TRBJ1-5; D gene: NA; clone size: once; V gene: TRBV2; CDR3 DNA: TGTGCCAGCTTACCCGGGGATAGCAATCAGCCCCAGCATTTT; CDR3 protein: CASLPGDSNQPQHF